This T cell receptor beta chain was found in a study of Graves' ophthalmopathy and Graves' hyperthyroidism. Looking at the study overall: At the time of initial diagnosis and before any treatment, peripheral blood was collected. Broader study findings: Clonotypes were expanded in thyroid at above 0.001 frequency, and most also appeared in blood.

Symptoms, serum thyroxine and TRAb, thyroid ultrasound, and orbital computed tomography formed the diagnostic basis. The PBMCs originated from roughly 9.6 ml of fresh peripheral blood. This clonotype was seen at least ten times. Its antigen remains unknown. V dropped 0 bases and J dropped 6 bases, with 9 bases sitting between them. This CDR3 is 13 amino acids long. Germline CDR1 reads SNHLY; CDR2 reads FYNNEI. RNA transcripts provided the template for amplifying TCR beta CDR3 regions. First-round RT-PCR relied on HTBI primers, and a second-round multiplex PCR came next. TCRdb used MiXCR to reprocess the multiplex PCR reads, holding one entry per CDR3 protein. Among about 220,000 distinct CDR3 sequences listed, about 22% were seen once.

The rearrangement links TRBV2 to TRBJ2-7; D remains unclear. Sequenced material: peripheral blood. The clonotype originates from a woman aged 45-59 years with Graves' ophthalmopathy. In DNA, the CDR3 is TGTGCCAGCAGTGAAGCGCGTAGAGGCGAGCAGTACTTC. This translates into CASSEARRGEQYF.